The rows below give T cell receptor beta chains drawn from one sample of a study of CD8 T cells in Susac syndrome. TCRdb recomputed calls from the immunoSEQ multiplex PCR reads with MiXCR, one row per CDR3 protein. The sample has approximately 160,000 distinct CDR3 sequences, over 85% seen once. Sequenced input: CD4+ T cells from PBMCs. These receptors were taken from a human donor in good health. Each CDR3 is given with its conserved first and last residue.

CDR3 protein: CASSQSLENEQFF; J gene: TRBJ2-1; V gene: TRBV7-2
CDR3 protein: CATSREKGGRDEKLFF; J gene: TRBJ1-4; V gene: TRBV15
CDR3 protein: CASSVAANYGYTF; J gene: TRBJ1-2; V gene: TRBV9
CDR3 protein: CASSPRPAGELFF; J gene: TRBJ2-2; V gene: TRBV7-7
CDR3 protein: CASSPRLNTEAFF; J gene: TRBJ1-1; V gene: TRBV3-1
CDR3 protein: CASSFTENTEAFF; J gene: TRBJ1-1; V gene: TRBV7-9
CDR3 protein: CASSDRGGNTGELFF; J gene: TRBJ2-2; V gene: TRBV5-1
CDR3 protein: CASSPGGPTIPYEQYF; J gene: TRBJ2-7; V gene: TRBV18
CDR3 protein: CAIRLPEGGTTDTQYF; J gene: TRBJ2-3; V gene: TRBV10-3
CDR3 protein: CASNPSYYTEAFF; J gene: TRBJ1-1; V gene: TRBV19
CDR3 protein: CSAGRTNTEAFF; J gene: TRBJ1-1; V gene: TRBV20-1
CDR3 protein: CATSRVLRDRNYYEQYF; J gene: TRBJ2-7; V gene: TRBV15
CDR3 protein: CASSLGDRVQYF; J gene: TRBJ2-4; V gene: TRBV7-2
CDR3 protein: CASGLVLEHGTEAFF; J gene: TRBJ1-1; V gene: TRBV12-5
CDR3 protein: CASSIQSQGNSPLHF; J gene: TRBJ1-6; V gene: TRBV19
CDR3 protein: CASKNHRGRYSSTDTQYF; J gene: TRBJ2-3; V gene: TRBV23-1
CDR3 protein: CASSLSAGGEKLFF; J gene: TRBJ1-4; V gene: TRBV12-3/TRBV12-4
CDR3 protein: CASGDGQDHYGYTF; J gene: TRBJ1-2; V gene: TRBV5-1
CDR3 protein: CASMRTPLYEQYF; J gene: TRBJ2-7; V gene: TRBV6-5
CDR3 protein: CSVEFLGLRQETQYF; J gene: TRBJ2-5; V gene: TRBV29-1
CDR3 protein: CASSLDLGANYGYTF; J gene: TRBJ1-2; V gene: TRBV12-3/TRBV12-4
CDR3 protein: CASSQWDRSGELFF; J gene: TRBJ2-2; V gene: TRBV3-1
CDR3 protein: CASSPATGHYGYTF; J gene: TRBJ1-2; V gene: TRBV9
CDR3 protein: CGTRDSGNTIYF; J gene: TRBJ1-3; V gene: TRBV29-1
CDR3 protein: CASSQAISQANVLTF; J gene: TRBJ2-6; V gene: TRBV4-1
CDR3 protein: CASSGRQLYYGYTF; J gene: TRBJ1-2; V gene: TRBV11-2
CDR3 protein: CASSFLAGVSNEQFF; J gene: TRBJ2-1; V gene: TRBV5-1
CDR3 protein: CASSDIGVNTEAFF; J gene: TRBJ1-1; V gene: TRBV2
CDR3 protein: CASSLSALAGVYEQYF; J gene: TRBJ2-7; V gene: TRBV27
CDR3 protein: CSAQAGGGPQHF; J gene: TRBJ1-5; V gene: TRBV20-1
CDR3 protein: CATRSYGYTF; J gene: TRBJ1-2; V gene: TRBV10-3
CDR3 protein: CASSQIAGEQYF; J gene: TRBJ2-7; V gene: TRBV4-1
CDR3 protein: CASTGSTVAKNIQYF; J gene: TRBJ2-4; V gene: TRBV2
CDR3 protein: CASSPPGRGGEQYF; J gene: TRBJ2-7; V gene: TRBV18
CDR3 protein: CASSPRYKASGGADTQYF; J gene: TRBJ2-3; V gene: TRBV2
CDR3 protein: CASSLAVVLGDTQYF; J gene: TRBJ2-3; V gene: TRBV5-1
CDR3 protein: CASSRAEIYGYTF; J gene: TRBJ1-2; V gene: TRBV18
CDR3 protein: CASSVGETGPYEQYF; J gene: TRBJ2-7; V gene: TRBV9
CDR3 protein: CASSASTVGAGSYEQYF; J gene: TRBJ2-7; V gene: TRBV25-1
CDR3 protein: CASSPAGGDEQYF; J gene: TRBJ2-7; V gene: TRBV18
CDR3 protein: CASSYGLAGGPYEQYF; J gene: TRBJ2-7; V gene: TRBV6-5
CDR3 protein: CASSPRRTGNYGYTF; J gene: TRBJ1-2; V gene: TRBV7-9
CDR3 protein: CASSLSNRGNTEAFF; J gene: TRBJ1-1; V gene: TRBV27
CDR3 protein: CASSGTGGNEQFF; J gene: TRBJ2-1; V gene: TRBV6-1
CDR3 protein: CASSLRSAAGELFF; J gene: TRBJ2-2; V gene: TRBV3-1
CDR3 protein: CASSPGGLGGLGYTF; J gene: TRBJ1-2; V gene: TRBV3-1
CDR3 protein: CASSTTSGVYEQFF; J gene: TRBJ2-1; V gene: TRBV6-6
CDR3 protein: CASSLWAGRTEAFF; J gene: TRBJ1-1; V gene: TRBV7-8
CDR3 protein: CASSAPGVIAQETQYF; J gene: TRBJ2-5; V gene: TRBV12-3/TRBV12-4
CDR3 protein: CASSAGQGTEAFF; J gene: TRBJ1-1; V gene: TRBV28
CDR3 protein: CASSLTGAMGSPLHF; J gene: TRBJ1-6; V gene: TRBV5-1
CDR3 protein: CASSPRGSYEQYF; J gene: TRBJ2-7; V gene: TRBV7-9